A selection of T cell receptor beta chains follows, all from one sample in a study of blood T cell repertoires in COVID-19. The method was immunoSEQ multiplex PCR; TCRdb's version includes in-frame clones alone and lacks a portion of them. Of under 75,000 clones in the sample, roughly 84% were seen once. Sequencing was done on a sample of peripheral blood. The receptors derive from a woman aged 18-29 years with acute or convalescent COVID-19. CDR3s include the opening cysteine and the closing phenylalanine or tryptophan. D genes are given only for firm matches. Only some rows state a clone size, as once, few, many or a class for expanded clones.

CDR3 DNA: TGTGCCAGCAGCTTAGGACAGGGGTCTGGATCACCCCTCCACTTT
CDR3 protein: CASSLGQGSGSPLHF
J gene: TRBJ1-6
D gene: TRBD1
clone size: -
V gene: TRBV13

CDR3 DNA: TGTGCCAGCAGCAAAGACAGGAAAGAGACCCAGTACTTC
CDR3 protein: CASSKDRKETQYF
J gene: TRBJ2-5
D gene: -
clone size: -
V gene: TRBV5-4

CDR3 DNA: TGTGCCAGCAGCCAGACCGGGACTACACTAGCCAAAAACATTCAGTACTTC
CDR3 protein: CASSQTGTTLAKNIQYF
J gene: TRBJ2-4
D gene: TRBD2
clone size: -
V gene: TRBV3-1/TRBV3-2

CDR3 DNA: TGTGCCAGCAGTTTAGGGACAGGGGGCAGGTATAATTCACCCCTCCACTTT
CDR3 protein: CASSLGTGGRYNSPLHF
J gene: TRBJ1-6
D gene: TRBD1
clone size: -
V gene: TRBV28

CDR3 DNA: TGCGCCAGCAGCCAAACAGGTATCGACGAAAAACTGTTTTTT
CDR3 protein: CASSQTGIDEKLFF
J gene: TRBJ1-4
D gene: -
clone size: -
V gene: TRBV4-1

CDR3 DNA: TGCGCCAGCAGCTTGGCGCTTGGGGCCGAAATTTACGAGCAGTACTTC
CDR3 protein: CASSLALGAEIYEQYF
J gene: TRBJ2-7
D gene: -
clone size: few
V gene: TRBV5-1

CDR3 DNA: TGTGCCAGCAGTTTTCAGGGTCTAGCGGGGACGATTAACACCGGGGAGCTGTTTTTT
CDR3 protein: CASSFQGLAGTINTGELFF
J gene: TRBJ2-2
D gene: TRBD2
clone size: -
V gene: TRBV27

CDR3 DNA: TGTGCCAGCAGCCGACAGGGGGTAGAATCACCCCTCCACTTT
CDR3 protein: CASSRQGVESPLHF
J gene: TRBJ1-6
D gene: TRBD1
clone size: -
V gene: TRBV6-5

CDR3 DNA: TGTGCCAGCAGCTTAAGACAAACCGGGGAGCTGTTTTTT
CDR3 protein: CASSLRQTGELFF
J gene: TRBJ2-2
D gene: -
clone size: once
V gene: TRBV5-8

CDR3 DNA: TGTGCCAGCAGTAATCCACAGGGGGCCTCCACTGAAGCTTTCTTT
CDR3 protein: CASSNPQGASTEAFF
J gene: TRBJ1-1
D gene: TRBD1
clone size: -
V gene: TRBV6-6